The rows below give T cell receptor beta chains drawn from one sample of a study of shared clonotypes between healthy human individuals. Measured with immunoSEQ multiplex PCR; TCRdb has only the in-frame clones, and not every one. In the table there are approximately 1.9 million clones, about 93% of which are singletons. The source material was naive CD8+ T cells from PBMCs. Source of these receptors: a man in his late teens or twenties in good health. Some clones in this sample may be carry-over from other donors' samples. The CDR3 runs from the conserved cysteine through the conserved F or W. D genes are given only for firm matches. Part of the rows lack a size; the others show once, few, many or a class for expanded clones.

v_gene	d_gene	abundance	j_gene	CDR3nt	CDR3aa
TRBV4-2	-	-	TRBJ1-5	TGTGCCAGCAGCCAAGCAGGGATTGGAACTCAGCCCCAGCATTTT	CASSQAGIGTQPQHF
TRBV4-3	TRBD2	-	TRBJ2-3	TGCGCCAGCAGCCAAGAAAGCGGGAGTTGGACAGATACGCAGTATTTT	CASSQESGSWTDTQYF
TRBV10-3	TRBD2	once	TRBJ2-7	TGTGCCATCAGTGAGTCGGCTAGCGGGTTCGTCGAGCAGTACTTC	CAISESASGFVEQYF
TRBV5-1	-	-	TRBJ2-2	TGCGCCAGCAGCTTGGATTCAATTACTACGGGGGAGCTGTTTTTT	CASSLDSITTGELFF
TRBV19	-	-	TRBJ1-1	TGTGCCAGTAGTCCGGGGGCCATAGGGGGGCGAGGCACTGAAGCTTTCTTT	CASSPGAIGGRGTEAFF
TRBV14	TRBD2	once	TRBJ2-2	TGTGCCAGCAGCCAATTGCGGGAGGGCTTCACCGGGGAGCTGTTTTTT	CASSQLREGFTGELFF
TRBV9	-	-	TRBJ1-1	TGTGCCAGCAGCATGGGACAACTACCCCGGGTGAACACTGAAGCTTTCTTT	CASSMGQLPRVNTEAFF
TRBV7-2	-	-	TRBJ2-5	TGTGCCAGCAGCGGACGACTCGAAGAGACCCAGTACTTC	CASSGRLEETQYF
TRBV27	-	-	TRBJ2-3	TGTGCCAGCAGTTTATGGCGGGCACCGGCTAGCACAGATACGCAGTATTTT	CASSLWRAPASTDTQYF
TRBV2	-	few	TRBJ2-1	TGTGCCAGCAGTGAAGCGCTTCTACTAGAGCAGTTCTTC	CASSEALLLEQFF
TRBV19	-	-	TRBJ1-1	TGTGCCAGTAGCATCAGGGAATGGAACACTGAAGCTTTCTTT	CASSIREWNTEAFF
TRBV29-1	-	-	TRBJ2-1	TGCAGCGTTGAGGCACCTATGGGGACCCTTGGTGAGCAGTTCTTC	CSVEAPMGTLGEQFF
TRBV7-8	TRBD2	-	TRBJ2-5	TGTGCCAGCAGCCCGAGACTAGCGGGGGTCCAAGAGACCCAGTACTTC	CASSPRLAGVQETQYF